This is a list of T cell receptor beta chains from one sample in a study of blood T cell repertoires in COVID-19. Some clones are missing from TCRdb's copy, which holds only in-frame ones; the method was immunoSEQ multiplex PCR. The table has around 200,000 clones, around 83% seen once; the top ten hold 2.9%. The sample taken for sequencing was peripheral blood. The source of these receptors is a man between 45 and 60 years old with active or convalescent COVID-19. Each CDR3 is given with its conserved first and last residue.

v_call: TRBV9
j_call: TRBJ2-1
cdr3_aa: CASSVGSDEQFF

v_call: TRBV27
j_call: TRBJ2-3
cdr3_aa: CASSFGPPPDTQYF

v_call: TRBV5-6
j_call: TRBJ1-1
cdr3_aa: CASSLITGGTEAFF

v_call: TRBV24-1
j_call: TRBJ2-5
cdr3_aa: CATSAPSGGGGQETQYF

v_call: TRBV2
j_call: TRBJ1-1
cdr3_aa: CASNKDTNTEAFF

v_call: TRBV5-4
j_call: TRBJ2-7
cdr3_aa: CASSLDRGRSSYEQYF

v_call: TRBV18
j_call: TRBJ2-5
cdr3_aa: CASSPRGIETQYF

v_call: TRBV27
j_call: TRBJ1-3
cdr3_aa: CATQVLSGNTIYF

v_call: TRBV19
j_call: TRBJ1-5
cdr3_aa: CASTSPSGSNQPQHF

v_call: TRBV28
j_call: TRBJ2-1
cdr3_aa: CASSLMGLAGGIEQFF

v_call: TRBV7-2
j_call: TRBJ1-2
cdr3_aa: CASSPRTALGGYTF

v_call: TRBV5-4
j_call: TRBJ2-7
cdr3_aa: CASSLDPRTNAYEQYF

v_call: TRBV24-1
j_call: TRBJ1-2
cdr3_aa: CATSSSPGTEYGYTF

v_call: TRBV7-7
j_call: TRBJ2-1
cdr3_aa: CASSLGTSGTNEQFF

v_call: TRBV28
j_call: TRBJ1-1
cdr3_aa: CASSLGTEAFF

v_call: TRBV3-1/TRBV3-2
j_call: TRBJ2-3
cdr3_aa: CASSLRLTRGARGDTQYF

v_call: TRBV7-2
j_call: TRBJ1-2
cdr3_aa: CASSLRAGGGYTF

v_call: TRBV9
j_call: TRBJ1-2
cdr3_aa: CASSVTENYGYTF

v_call: TRBV7-9
j_call: TRBJ2-7
cdr3_aa: CASSLGGGDSYEQYF

v_call: TRBV18
j_call: TRBJ2-1
cdr3_aa: CASSRLGGYEQFF

v_call: TRBV5-1
j_call: TRBJ1-5
cdr3_aa: CASSSGQGSNQPQHF

v_call: TRBV6-5
j_call: TRBJ2-1
cdr3_aa: CASSYILAGGNEQFF

v_call: TRBV7-9
j_call: NA
cdr3_aa: CASSRMTGGKYEQYF

v_call: TRBV7-2
j_call: TRBJ2-7
cdr3_aa: CASSLAGTSGGHPYEQYF

v_call: TRBV19
j_call: TRBJ2-2
cdr3_aa: CASSIWRKTGELFF

v_call: TRBV24-1
j_call: TRBJ1-4
cdr3_aa: CATSTFSISTNEKLFF

v_call: TRBV6-4
j_call: TRBJ1-1
cdr3_aa: CASSANFHPSAEAFF

v_call: TRBV6-2/TRBV6-3
j_call: TRBJ1-5
cdr3_aa: CASSSAYSNQPQHF

v_call: TRBV29-1
j_call: TRBJ2-7
cdr3_aa: CSVEGFIPGAREQYF

v_call: TRBV6-6
j_call: TRBJ1-3
cdr3_aa: CASSPPTGTSGNTIYF

v_call: TRBV18
j_call: TRBJ1-2
cdr3_aa: CASSPSAVSYGYTF

v_call: TRBV10-1
j_call: TRBJ2-3
cdr3_aa: CASSAWTSGPDITDTQYF

v_call: TRBV12-3/TRBV12-4
j_call: TRBJ2-1
cdr3_aa: CATTKYNEQFF

v_call: TRBV20-1
j_call: TRBJ2-7
cdr3_aa: CSASPLKEQYF

v_call: TRBV5-1
j_call: TRBJ1-4
cdr3_aa: CASSLGSGQGNEKLFF

v_call: TRBV2
j_call: TRBJ1-1
cdr3_aa: CASSSDRVGEAFF